This T cell receptor beta chain was sequenced for a study of blood T cell repertoires in COVID-19. Study overall: The United States, Italy and Spain supplied acute and convalescent COVID-19 samples. In each case, the material was cDNA or gDNA derived from T cells, B-cell-depleted T cells, or PBMCs.

In the source study's methods: Estimation of nucleated cell counts was performed using reference gene primer amplification. Using immunoSEQ multiplex PCR, the repertoire was profiled, and TCRdb retains in-frame clones only, with some absent. V, J and clone size derive from that table, while D and trimming were established from the DNA sequence. The sample consists of approximately 110,000 clones, approximately 80% of them appearing once. V was pared by 4 bases and J by 5 bases, with 18 bases between. This CDR3 has 16 residues. CDR1 and CDR2 (germline): ENHRY, SYGVKD. Source material: peripheral blood. The chain employs TRBV10-3 and TRBJ2-1, with a weak D call TRBD2 (5 bases). The receptor comes from an elderly woman with active or convalescent COVID-19. CDR3 coding DNA: TGTGCCATCAGTGCCGGATTAGCGCGCGATAACAATGAGCAGTTCTTC. Residues: CAISAGLARDNNEQFF.